This record covers a single T cell receptor (beta chain). Its specificity is unknown. Germline CDR1 SGHVS, CDR2 FNYEAQ. V lost 5 bases, J lost 6 bases, and 13 bases stayed unmatched. CDR3 length: 17 amino acids. TCRdb reprocessed the reads with MiXCR, giving one entry per CDR3 protein. The sample carries around 750,000 distinct CDR3 sequences, around a third recorded once. This sample was taken from a study of T cell repertoires in cytomegalovirus infection. The overall study: The authors used CMV epitopes that were HLA-C-restricted (recently identified) and HLA-B-restricted (well studied). Matching HLA type and CMV infection were both indicated by public TCR beta signatures.

General study points: Dominating the ex vivo response were TCR beta clonotypes that were CMV-specific and HLA-C-restricted. Identification of carriers of CMV plus the relevant HLA was achieved through cumulative public TCR beta family frequency.

The sequence came from a human donor in good health (CMV status not recorded). Some clones in this sample may be carry-over from other donors' samples. The sequencing used cultured CD8+ T cells from PBMCs, collected from culture after CMV antigen stimulation. V usage is TRBV7-6 and J usage is TRBJ2-5, with 12 bases fitting TRBD1. The CDR3 DNA follows: TGTGCCAGCAGCGCCGGCCCCCGGGACAGGGGGCGAAAGACCCAGTACTTC. It translates to CASSAGPRDRGRKTQYF.